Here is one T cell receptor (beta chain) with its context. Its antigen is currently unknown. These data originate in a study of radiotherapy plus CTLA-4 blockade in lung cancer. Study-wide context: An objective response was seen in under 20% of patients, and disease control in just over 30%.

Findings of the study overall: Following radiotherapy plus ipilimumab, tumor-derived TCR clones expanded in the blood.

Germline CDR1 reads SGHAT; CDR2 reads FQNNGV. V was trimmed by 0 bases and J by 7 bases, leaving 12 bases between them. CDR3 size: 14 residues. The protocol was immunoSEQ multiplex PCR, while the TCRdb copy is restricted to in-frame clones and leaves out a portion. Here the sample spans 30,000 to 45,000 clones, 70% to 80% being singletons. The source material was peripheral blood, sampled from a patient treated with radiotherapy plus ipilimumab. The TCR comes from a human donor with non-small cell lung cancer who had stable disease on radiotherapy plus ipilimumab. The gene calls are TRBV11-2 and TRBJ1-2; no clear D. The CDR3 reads CASSLEAKGSGYTF. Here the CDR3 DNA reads TGTGCCAGCAGCTTAGAAGCGAAAGGATCTGGCTACACCTTC.